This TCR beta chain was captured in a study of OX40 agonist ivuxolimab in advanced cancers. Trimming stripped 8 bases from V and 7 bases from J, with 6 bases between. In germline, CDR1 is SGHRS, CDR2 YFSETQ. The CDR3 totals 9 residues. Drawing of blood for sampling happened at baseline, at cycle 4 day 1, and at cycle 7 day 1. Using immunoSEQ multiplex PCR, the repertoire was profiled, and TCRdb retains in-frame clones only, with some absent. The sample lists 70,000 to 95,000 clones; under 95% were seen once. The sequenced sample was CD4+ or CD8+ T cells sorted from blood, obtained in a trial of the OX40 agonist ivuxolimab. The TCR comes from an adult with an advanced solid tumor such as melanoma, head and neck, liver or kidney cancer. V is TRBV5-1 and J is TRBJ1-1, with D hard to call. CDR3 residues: CASLSEAFF. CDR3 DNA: TGCGCCAGTCTTAGTGAAGCTTTCTTT.